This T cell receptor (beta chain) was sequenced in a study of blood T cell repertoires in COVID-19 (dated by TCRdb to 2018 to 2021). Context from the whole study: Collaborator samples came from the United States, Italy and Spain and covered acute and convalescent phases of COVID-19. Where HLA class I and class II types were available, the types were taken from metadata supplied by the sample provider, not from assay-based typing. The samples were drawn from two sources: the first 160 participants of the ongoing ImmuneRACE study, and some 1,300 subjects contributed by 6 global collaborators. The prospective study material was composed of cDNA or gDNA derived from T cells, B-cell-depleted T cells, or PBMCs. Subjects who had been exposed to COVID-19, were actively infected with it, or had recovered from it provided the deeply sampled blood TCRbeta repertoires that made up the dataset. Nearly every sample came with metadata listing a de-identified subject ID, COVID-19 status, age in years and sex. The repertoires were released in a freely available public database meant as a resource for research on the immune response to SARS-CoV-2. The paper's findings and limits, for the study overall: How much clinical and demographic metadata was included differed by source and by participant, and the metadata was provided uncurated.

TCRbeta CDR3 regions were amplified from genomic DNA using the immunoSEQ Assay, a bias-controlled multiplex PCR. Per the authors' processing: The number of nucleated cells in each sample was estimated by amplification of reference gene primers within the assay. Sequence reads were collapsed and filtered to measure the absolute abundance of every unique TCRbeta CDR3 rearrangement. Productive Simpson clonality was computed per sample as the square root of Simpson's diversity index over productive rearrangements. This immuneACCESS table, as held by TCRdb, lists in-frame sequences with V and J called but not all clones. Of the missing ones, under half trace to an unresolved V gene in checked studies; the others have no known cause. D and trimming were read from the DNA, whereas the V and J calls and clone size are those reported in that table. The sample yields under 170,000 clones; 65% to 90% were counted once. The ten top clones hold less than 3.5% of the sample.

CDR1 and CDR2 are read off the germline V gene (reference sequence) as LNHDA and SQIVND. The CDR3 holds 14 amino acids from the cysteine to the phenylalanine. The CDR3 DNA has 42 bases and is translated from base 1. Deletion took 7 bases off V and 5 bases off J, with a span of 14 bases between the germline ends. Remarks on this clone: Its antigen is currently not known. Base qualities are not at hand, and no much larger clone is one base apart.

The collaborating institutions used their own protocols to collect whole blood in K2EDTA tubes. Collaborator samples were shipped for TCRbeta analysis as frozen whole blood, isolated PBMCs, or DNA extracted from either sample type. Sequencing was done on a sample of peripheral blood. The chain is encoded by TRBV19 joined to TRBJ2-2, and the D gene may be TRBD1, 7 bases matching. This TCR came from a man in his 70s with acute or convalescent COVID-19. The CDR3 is CASNRDSGTGELFF. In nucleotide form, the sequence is TGTGCCAGTAACCGGGACAGCGGGACCGGGGAGCTGTTTTTT.